This TCR beta chain is drawn from a study of blood T cell repertoires in COVID-19 (dated by TCRdb to 2019 to 2021). General notes on the study: The collaborator samples originated in the United States, Italy and Spain and spanned the acute and convalescent phases of COVID-19. The samples were drawn from the first 160 participants of the ongoing ImmuneRACE study and from some 1,300 subjects provided by 6 global collaborators. Subjects who had been exposed to COVID-19, were actively infected with it, or had recovered from it provided the deeply sampled blood TCRbeta repertoires that made up the dataset. The material from the prospective study consisted of cDNA or gDNA derived from T cells, B-cell-depleted T cells, or PBMCs. The sample metadata nearly always contained a de-identified subject ID, COVID-19 status, age in years and sex. The repertoires were released in a freely available public database meant as a resource for research on the immune response to SARS-CoV-2. Where available, HLA class I and class II types were obtained from metadata supplied by the sample provider rather than from assay-based typing.

General conclusions and limits of the study: The amount of clinical and demographic metadata varied by source and participant and was provided uncurated.

TCRbeta CDR3 regions were amplified from genomic DNA by means of the immunoSEQ Assay, a bias-controlled multiplex PCR. As for the authors' bioinformatics: Within the assay, amplification of reference gene primers was used to estimate how many nucleated cells each sample contained. Sequence reads were collapsed and filtered to measure the absolute abundance of every unique TCRbeta CDR3 rearrangement. For each sample, productive Simpson clonality was calculated as the square root of Simpson's diversity index over productive rearrangements. This is the immuneACCESS table as TCRdb keeps it, with only in-frame sequences that have V and J called. A part of the clones is gone; compared with another copy, unresolved V genes explain less than half, and the rest is unexplained. The V and J calls and clone size were taken over from that table, and D and trimming were inferred from the DNA. The sample has around 200,000 clones on record, roughly 86% of them singletons. The top ten clonotypes cover under 2% of the sample.

Whole blood was collected in K2EDTA tubes by collaborating institutions according to the institutions' own protocols. For TCRbeta analysis, collaborators shipped samples in one of three forms: frozen whole blood, isolated PBMCs, or DNA extracted from either of those sample types. The CDR3 measures 14 amino acids from cysteine to phenylalanine. Only the CDR3 part of the read is kept: 42 bases, read in frame from the first base. Compared with germline, V lacks 6 bases and J lacks 5 bases; bases without a gene match: 3. CDR1 and CDR2 are drawn from the germline V gene (reference sequence): MNHNY, SVGAGI. Notes on this clone: It has no known antigen specificity. No qualities accompany the bases; no much larger clone lies one base away.

Specimen: peripheral blood. The sequence is built from TRBV6-6 and TRBJ1-6; 8 nucleotides in the junction match TRBD1. The sequence was collected from a man aged 18-30 years with active or convalescent COVID-19. The CDR3 reads as follows: CASRLQGDNSPLHF. The base sequence is TGTGCCAGCAGGCTACAGGGGGATAATTCACCCCTCCACTTT.